One sample yielded the 13 T cell receptor beta chains listed below, sequenced in a study of blood T cell repertoires in COVID-19. Assay used: immunoSEQ multiplex PCR; TCRdb lists only in-frame clones, some missing. The data contain some 170,000 clones, over 80% of them singletons. The sample was peripheral blood. The source is a woman aged 45-60 years with acute or convalescent COVID-19.

The chain joins TRBV11-3 to TRBJ2-7, with 7 bases matching TRBD1. V lost 3 bases and J lost 5; bases outside the gene matches: 7. This CDR3 comprises 14 residues. Germline lookup yields CDR1 SGHNT and CDR2 YENEEA. CDR3 sequence: CASSFRDSLNEQYF. Written as DNA, the CDR3 is TGTGCCAGCAGCTTCCGGGACAGCCTTAACGAGCAGTACTTC.

This clone has more than one count but fewer than ten. The rearrangement joins TRBV4-1 to TRBJ1-6; D might be TRBD1 (5 bases). The CDR3 has 18 residues. The V gene's germline CDR1 is MGHRA and CDR2 YSYEKL. Trimming removed 2 bases from V and 5 bases from J, with 19 bases in between. Here the CDR3 reads CASSQTQVSLAHNSPLHF. CDR3 nucleotide sequence: TGCGCCAGCAGCCAAACACAGGTATCCCTTGCCCATAATTCACCCCTCCACTTT.

In its sample, this clone was seen once. The J gene is TRBJ2-2, the V gene TRBV6-2 or TRBV6-3; 7 bases line up with TRBD1. In germline, CDR1 is MNHEY, CDR2 SVGEGT. The ends lost 2 bases at V and 5 bases at J; junction bases unmatched: 8. This CDR3 comprises 16 residues. The CDR3 protein is CASSYGEGAETGELFF. In DNA, the CDR3 is TGTGCCAGCAGTTACGGCGAGGGGGCGGAAACCGGGGAGCTGTTTTTT.

This chain uses TRBV7-9 with TRBJ1-6; 7 bases are shared with TRBD1. Trimming cost V 3 bases and J 3 bases; bases outside gene matches: 8. Germline V gene data show CDR1 as SEHNR and CDR2 as FQNEAQ (reference sequence). The CDR3 is made up of 17 amino acids. CDR3 nucleotide sequence: TGTGCCAGCAGCTTTTGGACAGGCAACATCTATAATTCACCCCTCCACTTT. This translates into CASSFWTGNIYNSPLHF.

The V and J genes are TRBV6-2 or TRBV6-3 and TRBJ1-1; possible D gene TRBD1, 6 bases. This CDR3 is 15 amino acids long. The germline CDR1 and CDR2 sequences are MNHEY and SVGEGT. Trimming pared 0 bases from V and 0 bases from J, leaving 8 bases between. CDR3 sequence: CASSYSRGLNTEAFF. The DNA for the CDR3 is TGTGCCAGCAGTTACTCGCGGGGGCTGAACACTGAAGCTTTCTTT.

The V gene is TRBV5-1, the J gene TRBJ2-7; 7 bases are a match to TRBD1. The CDR3 loop spans 16 amino acids. J gave up 2 bases and V 0 bases, and 8 bases lay outside the gene matches. Germline lookup yields CDR1 SGHRS and CDR2 YFSETQ. CDR3 DNA sequence: TGCGCCAGCAGCTTGGGGGGACAGCTTAAAACCTACGAGCAGTACTTC. It specifies CASSLGGQLKTYEQYF.

The rearrangement joins TRBV11-2 to TRBJ2-1; 9 bases align to TRBD1. CDR3 length: 15 amino acids. Per the germline V gene, CDR1 is SGHAT and CDR2 is FQNNGV. With 5 bases clipped from V and 6 bases from J, the junction kept 8 bases outside the gene matches. DNA for the CDR3: TGTGCCAGCAGCCTAATAAACAGGGGGCGCAATGAGCAGTTCTTC. Encoded protein: CASSLINRGRNEQFF.

V usage is TRBV5-1 and J usage is TRBJ2-2, with 9 bases identical to TRBD1. There are 15 residues in the CDR3. Germline V gives CDR1 SGHRS, CDR2 YFSETQ. With 3 bases clipped from V and 5 bases from J, the junction kept 5 bases outside the gene matches. The CDR3 DNA is TGCGCCAGCAGCTCACGGGACAGGGTTACCGGGGAGCTGTTTTTT. The encoded protein is CASSSRDRVTGELFF. The whole variable domain, filled in from reference TRBV5-1 and TRBJ2-2, reads KAGVTQTPRYLIKTRGQQVTLSCSPISGHRSVSWYQQTPGQGLQFLFEYFSETQRNKGNFPGRFSGRQFSNSRSEMNVSTLELGDSALYLCASSSRDRVTGELFFGEGSRLTVL.

This clone is a singleton in its sample. The V gene is TRBV4-3, the J gene TRBJ2-7; 7 bases line up with TRBD2. The J segment lost 6 bases and the V segment lost 2 bases, leaving 10 bases of the junction unmatched. Germline values: CDR1 LGHNA, CDR2 YSLEER. The CDR3 runs 15 residues. The CDR3 is CASSQSLERGSEQYF. CDR3 DNA: TGCGCCAGCAGCCAATCCCTCGAGCGGGGAAGCGAGCAGTACTTC.

This clone was seen once. The J gene is TRBJ1-1, the V gene TRBV27, with D unclear. The V and J ends lost 4 bases and 6 bases respectively, with 9 bases between them. There are 12 residues in the CDR3. The germline V gene encodes CDR1 MNHEY and CDR2 SMNVEV (reference sequence). The CDR3 sequence is CASSSKRSEAFF. The CDR3 nucleotides are TGTGCCAGCAGTTCAAAGCGGTCTGAAGCTTTCTTT.

The V call is TRBV11-2, the J call TRBJ2-1; 11 bases map to TRBD2. The CDR3 spans 15 residues. V lost 6 bases to trimming and J lost 5 bases; unmatched junction nucleotides: 6. Germline V gene sequence: CDR1 SGHAT, CDR2 FQNNGV. CDR3 coding DNA: TGTGCCAGCAGGTATACTAGCGGGAGCCACAATGAGCAGTTCTTC. It translates to CASRYTSGSHNEQFF.

The genes are TRBV7-8 and TRBJ2-7; 9 nucleotides agree with TRBD1. This CDR3 has 15 amino acids. Germline CDR1 reads SGHVS; CDR2 reads FQNEAQ. The V segment lost 4 bases and the J segment 2 bases; nucleotides outside the gene matches: 6. CDR3 bases: TGTGCCAGCAGCTCAGGGACAGGGAGCCCCTACGAGCAGTACTTC. This translates into CASSSGTGSPYEQYF.

The rearrangement uses TRBV6-5 and TRBJ2-7, with a weak D call TRBD2 (6 bases). V was cut by 5 bases and J by 2 bases, with 10 bases left in between. CDR3 length equals 13 residues. The germline CDR1 and CDR2 sequences are MNHEY and SVGAGI. CDR3 loop: CASSPGSTYEQYF. The CDR3 nucleotides are TGTGCCAGCAGTCCCGGGAGCACCTACGAGCAGTACTTC.